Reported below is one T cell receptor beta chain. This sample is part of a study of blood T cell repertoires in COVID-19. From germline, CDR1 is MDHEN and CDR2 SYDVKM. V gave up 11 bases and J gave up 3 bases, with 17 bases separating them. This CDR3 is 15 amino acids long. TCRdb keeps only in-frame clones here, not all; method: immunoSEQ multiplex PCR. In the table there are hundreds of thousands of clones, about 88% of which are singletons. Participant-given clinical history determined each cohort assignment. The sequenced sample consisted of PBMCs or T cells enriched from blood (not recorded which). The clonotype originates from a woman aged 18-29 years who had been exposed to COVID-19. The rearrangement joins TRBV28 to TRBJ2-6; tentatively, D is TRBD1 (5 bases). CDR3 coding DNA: TGTGCCTGTGGGTGGGGCTTGGATGGGGCCAACGTCCTGACTTTC. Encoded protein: CACGWGLDGANVLTF. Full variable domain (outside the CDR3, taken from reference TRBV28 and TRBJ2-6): DVKVTQSSRYLVKRTGEKVFLECVQDMDHENMFWYRQDPGLGLRLIYFSYDVKMKEKGDIPEGYSVSREKKERFSLILESASTNQTSMYLCACGWGLDGANVLTFGAGSRLTVL.